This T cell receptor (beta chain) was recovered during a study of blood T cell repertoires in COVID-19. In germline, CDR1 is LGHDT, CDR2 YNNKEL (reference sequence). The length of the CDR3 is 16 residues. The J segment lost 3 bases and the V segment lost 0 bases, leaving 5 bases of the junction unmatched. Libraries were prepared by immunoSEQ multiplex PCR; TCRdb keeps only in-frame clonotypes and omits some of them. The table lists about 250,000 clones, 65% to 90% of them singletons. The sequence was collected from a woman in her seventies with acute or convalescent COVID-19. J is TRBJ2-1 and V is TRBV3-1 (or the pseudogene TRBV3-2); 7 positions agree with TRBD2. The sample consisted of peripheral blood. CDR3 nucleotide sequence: TGTGCCAGCAGCCAAGATTGGGCGGGGGTCTACAATGAGCAGTTCTTC. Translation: CASSQDWAGVYNEQFF.